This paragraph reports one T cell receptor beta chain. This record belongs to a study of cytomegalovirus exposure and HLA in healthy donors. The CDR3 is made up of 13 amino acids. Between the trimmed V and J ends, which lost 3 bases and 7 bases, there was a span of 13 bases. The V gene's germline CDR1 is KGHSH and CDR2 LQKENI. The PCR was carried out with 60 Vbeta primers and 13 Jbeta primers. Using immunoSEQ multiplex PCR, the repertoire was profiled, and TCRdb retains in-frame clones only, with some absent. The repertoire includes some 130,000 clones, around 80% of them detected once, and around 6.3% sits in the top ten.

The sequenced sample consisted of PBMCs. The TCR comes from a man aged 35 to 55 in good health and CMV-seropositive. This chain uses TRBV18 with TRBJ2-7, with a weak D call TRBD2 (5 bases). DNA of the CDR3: TGTGCCAGCTCACCCTCAGCGATAGCGGAGCAGTACTTC. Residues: CASSPSAIAEQYF.